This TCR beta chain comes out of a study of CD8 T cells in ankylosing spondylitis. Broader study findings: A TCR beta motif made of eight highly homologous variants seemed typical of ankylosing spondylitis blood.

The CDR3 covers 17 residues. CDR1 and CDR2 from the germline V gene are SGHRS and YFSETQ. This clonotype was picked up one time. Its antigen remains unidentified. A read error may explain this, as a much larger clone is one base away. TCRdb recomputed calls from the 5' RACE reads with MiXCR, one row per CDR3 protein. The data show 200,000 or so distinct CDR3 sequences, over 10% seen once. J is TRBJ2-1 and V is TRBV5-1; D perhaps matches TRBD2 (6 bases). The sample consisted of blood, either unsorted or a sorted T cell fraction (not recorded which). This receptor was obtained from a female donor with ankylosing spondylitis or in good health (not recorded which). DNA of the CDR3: TGCACCAGCCTTGCGGGGCCCGGGACCCCGACTTACAATGAGCAGTTCTTC. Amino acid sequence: CTSLAGPGTPTYNEQFF.